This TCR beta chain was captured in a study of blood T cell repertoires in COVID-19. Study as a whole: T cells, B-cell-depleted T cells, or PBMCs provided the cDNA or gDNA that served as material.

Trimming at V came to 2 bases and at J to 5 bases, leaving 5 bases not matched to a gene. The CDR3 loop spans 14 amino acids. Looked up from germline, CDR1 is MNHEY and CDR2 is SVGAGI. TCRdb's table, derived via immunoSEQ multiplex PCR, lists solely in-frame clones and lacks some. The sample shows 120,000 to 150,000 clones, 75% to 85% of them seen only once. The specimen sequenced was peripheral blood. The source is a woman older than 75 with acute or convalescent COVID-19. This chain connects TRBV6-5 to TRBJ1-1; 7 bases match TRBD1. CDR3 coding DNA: TGTGCCAGCAGTTACCTCGCAGGGGGAACTGAAGCTTTCTTT. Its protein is CASSYLAGGTEAFF.